This T cell receptor (beta chain) originates from a study of blood T cell repertoires in COVID-19. CDR3 length: 15 residues. CDR1 MNHNS and CDR2 SASEGT come from the germline V gene. V shed 3 bases and J 3 bases; nucleotides not matched to a gene: 5. TCRdb keeps only in-frame clones here, not all; method: immunoSEQ multiplex PCR. This table has a few hundred thousand clones, approximately 80% appearing once. The clonotype originates from a man aged 25 to 40 with acute COVID-19. The material sequenced was PBMCs or T cells enriched from blood (not recorded which). The rearrangement uses TRBV6-1 and TRBJ2-1; 7 bases match TRBD1. CDR3 DNA: TGTGCCAGCAGTGAGTACAGGGGATACTACAATGAGCAGTTCTTC. It translates to CASSEYRGYYNEQFF.